The 17 T cell receptor beta chains below come from one sample, sequenced in a study of CD8 T cells in Susac syndrome (dated by TCRdb to about 2019). The library was generated by the immunoSEQ multiplex PCR assay. RNA was extracted with the RNeasy kit and roughly 0.5 to 1 ug was reverse transcribed using random hexamers. TCRdb reanalyzed the raw reads on its own, using fastp at Q25 for trimming and MiXCR for clone calling, and kept in-frame beta chains. Here each entry gathers all rows of one CDR3 protein and keeps the most common genes and DNA. The table for this sample lists some 190,000 distinct CDR3 sequences; approximately 94% of them were counted only once. Under 0.2% of the sample goes to the ten largest clones. Sequencing was performed on CD4+ T cells from PBMCs. These receptors were obtained from a human donor with Susac syndrome.

The V and J genes are TRBV6-2 or TRBV6-3 and TRBJ2-7, with 7 bases that match TRBD1. The CDR3 totals 15 residues. Looked up from germline, CDR1 is MNHEY and CDR2 is SVGEGT. The J segment lost 0 bases and the V segment lost 6 bases, leaving 8 bases of the junction unmatched. CDR3 sequence (DNA): TGTGCCAGCAGCGTTAGACAGGGAATCTCCTACGAGCAGTACTTC. This gives the protein CASSVRQGISYEQYF.

This chain connects TRBV6-5 to TRBJ2-7; tentatively, D is TRBD1 (5 bases). V lost 2 bases to trimming and J lost 7 bases, with 18 bases between them. Germline V gene data show CDR1 as MNHEY and CDR2 as SVGAGI. CDR3 size: 15 residues. CDR3 DNA sequence: TGTGCCAGCAGTTACGACAGAGTGGCGTCAGCTGAGCAGTACTTC. This sequence encodes CASSYDRVASAEQYF.

The V call is TRBV2, the J call TRBJ2-7; D might be TRBD1 or TRBD2, each matching 5 bases. Trimming removed 3 bases from V and 1 base from J, with 10 bases in between. This CDR3 is built from 14 residues. CDR1 is SNHLY and CDR2 is FYNNEI in the germline V gene. CDR3 region: CASSDGTRSYEQYF. In nucleotides, the CDR3 is TGTGCCAGCAGTGATGGGACGAGGTCCTACGAGCAGTACTTC.

V usage is TRBV11-2 and J usage is TRBJ2-1, with TRBD2 identical over 13 bases. Germline CDR1 reads SGHAT; CDR2 reads FQNNGV. The ends lost 4 bases at V and 1 base at J; junction bases unmatched: 10. CDR3 length: 19 amino acids. DNA for the CDR3: TGTGCCAGCAGCTCCTACAACCGACTAGCGGGGGGATCCTACAATGAGCAGTTCTTC. Encoded protein: CASSSYNRLAGGSYNEQFF.

The V and J genes are TRBV20-1 and TRBJ2-1; 13 bases match TRBD2. CDR1 and CDR2 (germline): DFQATT, SNEGSKA (reference sequence). The J segment lost 6 bases and the V segment lost 4 bases, leaving 6 bases of the junction unmatched. This CDR3 is built from 15 residues. CDR3 residues: CSAKRTSGGRNEQFF. CDR3 nucleotides: TGCAGTGCTAAGCGGACTAGCGGGGGACGCAATGAGCAGTTCTTC.

The chain is built from TRBV6-2 or TRBV6-3 and TRBJ1-2; 8 nucleotides line up with TRBD1. The CDR3 is made up of 14 amino acids. The ends lost 7 bases at V and 2 bases at J; junction bases unmatched: 6. CDR1 is MNHEY, CDR2 SVGEGT, per germline. The CDR3 loop is CASTIGDRNYGYTF. As DNA, the CDR3 is TGTGCCAGCACCATCGGGGACAGGAACTATGGCTACACCTTC.

The rearrangement uses TRBV20-1 and TRBJ1-2; D gene ambiguous. CDR3 length: 12 amino acids. CDR1 is DFQATT and CDR2 is SNEGSKA in the germline V gene (reference sequence). V shed 2 bases and J shed 7 bases, with 11 bases lying between them. CDR3 nucleotide sequence: TGCAGTGCTAGAAGTGGGATTGGTGGCTACACCTTC. This gives the protein CSARSGIGGYTF.

This clonotype was seen a handful of times. This rearrangement joins TRBV2 to TRBJ2-7; D not certain. The CDR3 consists of 12 residues. V was clipped by 5 bases and J by 7 bases, with 12 bases between them. Looked up from germline, CDR1 is SNHLY and CDR2 is FYNNEI. CDR3 region: CASSTTSPEQYF. For the CDR3, the DNA is TGTGCCAGCAGTACGACATCTCCGGAGCAGTACTTC.

J is TRBJ2-3 and V is TRBV7-9, with D perhaps TRBD1 (6 bases). Trimming left V 5 bases short and J 6 bases short, with 21 bases between. Germline V gene sequence: CDR1 SEHNR, CDR2 FQNEAQ (reference sequence). The CDR3 is 16 residues long. The CDR3 reads CASSQPPGQTGDTQYF. As DNA, the CDR3 is TGTGCCAGCAGCCAACCCCCGGGACAAACAGGGGATACGCAGTATTTT.

V usage is TRBV7-9 and J usage is TRBJ2-7; D might be TRBD1 (6 bases). This CDR3 region has 13 residues. Germline loops: CDR1 SEHNR, CDR2 FQNEAQ (reference sequence). V gave up 5 bases and J gave up 2 bases, with 10 bases separating them. CDR3 DNA: TGTGCCAGCAGCCCGGACAGACCCTACGAGCAGTACTTC. Protein sequence: CASSPDRPYEQYF.

This chain uses TRBV20-1 with TRBJ2-7, with 7 nucleotides matching TRBD1. With V trimmed by 2 bases and J by 1 base, 5 bases remained unmatched. CDR1 and CDR2 from the germline V gene are DFQATT and SNEGSKA (reference sequence). CDR3 length: 14 residues. As DNA, the CDR3 is TGCAGTGCTAGATCCAACAGGGGATCCTACGAGCAGTACTTC. Translating gives CSARSNRGSYEQYF.

CDR3 sequence: CASSLGGEKSGELFF. CDR3 nucleotides: TGTGCCAGCAGTTTGGGGGGCGAGAAGTCCGGGGAGCTGTTTTTT. The V gene is TRBV28, the J gene TRBJ2-2, with D perhaps TRBD1 or TRBD2 (6 bases each). The CDR3 contains 15 residues. The germline V gene encodes CDR1 MDHEN and CDR2 SYDVKM. The V end lost 3 bases, the J end lost 6 bases, and 14 bases lay between the germline ends.

V gene TRBV6-5 combines with J gene TRBJ1-1; D possibly corresponds to TRBD1 (6 bases). The CDR3 length is 15 residues. V was clipped by 0 bases and J by 12 bases, with 20 bases between them. In germline, CDR1 is MNHEY, CDR2 SVGAGI. CDR3 amino acids: CASSYSGTSVSETFF. CDR3 coding DNA: TGTGCCAGCAGTTACTCGGGGACATCCGTTTCGGAAACTTTCTTT.

The chain's CDR3 is CAWSLTGGGNTIYF. The CDR3 DNA reads as TGTGCCTGGAGCTTAACAGGGGGGGGAAACACCATATATTTT. This chain joins TRBV30 and TRBJ1-3, with 8 bases matching TRBD1. Germline trimming cut 3 bases from V and 4 bases from J; bases unmatched to any gene: 5. The CDR3 is 14 residues long. Germline V CDR1 and CDR2: GTSNPN, SVGIG (reference sequence).

This clonotype was detected once. V is TRBV7-9 and J is TRBJ2-3; D gene ambiguous. CDR1 is SEHNR, CDR2 FQNEAQ, per germline (reference sequence). There are 11 residues in the CDR3. Trimming pared 7 bases from V and 6 bases from J, leaving 8 bases between. The CDR3 sequence: CASTKEDTQYF. DNA of the CDR3: TGTGCCAGCACCAAAGAGGATACGCAGTATTTT. Full variable domain (missing parts from reference TRBV7-9 and TRBJ2-3): DTGVSQNPRHKITKRGQNVTFRCDPISEHNRLYWYRQTLGQGPEFLTYFQNEAQLEKSRLLSDRFSAERPKGSFSTLEIQRTEQGDSAMYLCASTKEDTQYFGPGTRLTVL.

This chain connects TRBV24-1 to TRBJ1-5; unclear D gene. V lost 4 bases and J lost 5, with 8 bases in between. CDR1 and CDR2 (germline): KGHDR, SFDVKD. This CDR3 contains 13 residues. In nucleotides, the CDR3 is TGTGCCACCAGTGAGTACCCCGATCAGCCCCAGCATTTT. Its translation: CATSEYPDQPQHF.

The CDR3 reads CASSPVAGGPTDTQYF. The CDR3, as DNA: TGTGCCAGCAGTCCTGTAGCGGGGGGGCCGACAGATACGCAGTATTTT. The chain has TRBV2 and TRBJ2-3; TRBD2 aligns across 11 bases. V was clipped by 5 bases and J by 3 bases; unmatched bases: 7. This CDR3 contains 16 residues. The germline CDR1 and CDR2 sequences are SNHLY and FYNNEI.